The entry that follows covers one T cell receptor beta chain sequence. No antigen is known for it. The data stem from a study of T cell repertoires in cytomegalovirus infection. Study-level points and caveats: Totalled public TCR beta family frequency picked out people who carried CMV plus the relevant HLA.

V lost 3 bases and J lost 2; bases outside the gene matches: 3. In germline, CDR1 is SNHLY, CDR2 FYNNEI. The CDR3 loop spans 15 amino acids. TCRdb re-called the reads through MiXCR, storing one row per CDR3 protein. The table shows fewer than 300,000 distinct CDR3 sequences, with roughly 26% occurring only once. The receptor comes from a human donor in good health (CMV status not recorded). Some clones in this sample may be carry-over from other donors' samples. The specimen was PBMCs. This chain uses TRBV2 with TRBJ2-1; TRBD2 matches 8 bases. The CDR3 DNA reads TGTGCCAGCAGTGAGGTAGCGGGGACCTACAATGAGCAGTTCTTC. The encoded protein is CASSEVAGTYNEQFF.